This is a list of T cell receptor beta chains from one sample in a study of blood T cell repertoires in COVID-19. The protocol was immunoSEQ multiplex PCR, while the TCRdb copy is restricted to in-frame clones and leaves out a portion. The sample has over 150,000 clones; 75% to 90% are singletons. Sequenced input: PBMCs or T cells enriched from blood (not recorded which). The receptors come from a man aged 40-49 years who had recovered from COVID-19. Both conserved end residues are part of each CDR3. Fields, in order: clone size, V gene, J gene, CDR3 length, D gene, CDR3 DNA, CDR3 protein. D genes are given only for firm matches. Clone size, where shown, is once, few, many, or a class for clones that have expanded.

abundance: few; v_gene: TRBV5-4; j_gene: TRBJ2-2; len: 14; d_gene: TRBD1; CDR3nt: TGTGCCAGCAGCTCGGGACAGCCCGACGGGGAGCTGTTTTTT; CDR3aa: CASSSGQPDGELFF
abundance: once; v_gene: TRBV7-2; j_gene: TRBJ2-1; len: 18; d_gene: TRBD2; CDR3nt: TGTGCCAGCAGCTTTGGACTAGCGGGAGGGGGCGGAAGAAATGAGCAGTTCTTC; CDR3aa: CASSFGLAGGGGRNEQFF
abundance: .; v_gene: TRBV7-2; j_gene: TRBJ1-1; len: 14; d_gene: .; CDR3nt: TGTGCCAGCAGCCCCCTCCCCACGGTGAGTGAAGCTTTCTTT; CDR3aa: CASSPLPTVSEAFF
abundance: .; v_gene: TRBV6-5; j_gene: TRBJ1-2; len: 13; d_gene: .; CDR3nt: TGTGCCAGCAGTTACCAATCAGGGCAAGGCTACACCTTC; CDR3aa: CASSYQSGQGYTF
abundance: .; v_gene: TRBV6-5; j_gene: TRBJ1-1; len: 11; d_gene: .; CDR3nt: TGTGCCGTTCAGTCGAACACTGAAGCTTTCTTT; CDR3aa: CAVQSNTEAFF
abundance: few; v_gene: TRBV5-5; j_gene: TRBJ2-7; len: 14; d_gene: TRBD1; CDR3nt: TGTGCCAGCATCCCTGAGGGACAGGATTTCGAGCAGTACTTC; CDR3aa: CASIPEGQDFEQYF
abundance: once; v_gene: TRBV25-1; j_gene: TRBJ2-1; len: 12; d_gene: TRBD1; CDR3nt: TGTGCCAGCAGGGACAGGGCGAATGAGCAGTTCTTC; CDR3aa: CASRDRANEQFF
abundance: .; v_gene: TRBV27; j_gene: TRBJ1-1; len: 13; d_gene: .; CDR3nt: TGTGCCAGCAGTTTAAATGGCAGGGATGAAGCTTTCTTT; CDR3aa: CASSLNGRDEAFF
abundance: .; v_gene: TRBV5-4; j_gene: TRBJ2-3; len: 18; d_gene: TRBD2; CDR3nt: TGTGCCAGCAGCTTGGAGGGAGGGACTAGAAGCCCGGCCGGTACGCAGTATTTT; CDR3aa: CASSLEGGTRSPAGTQYF
abundance: .; v_gene: TRBV28; j_gene: TRBJ2-1; len: 16; d_gene: TRBD2; CDR3nt: TGTGCCACCCAAACGGGCGACGGGAGGACGGTCAATGAGCAGTTCTTC; CDR3aa: CATQTGDGRTVNEQFF
abundance: .; v_gene: TRBV30; j_gene: TRBJ2-5; len: 14; d_gene: TRBD2; CDR3nt: TGTGCCTGGAGTCTCACTAGCGGACAAGAGACCCAGTACTTC; CDR3aa: CAWSLTSGQETQYF
abundance: .; v_gene: TRBV7-9; j_gene: TRBJ1-4; len: 14; d_gene: .; CDR3nt: TGTGCCAGCAGCTTAGCGTCTAATAATGAAAAACTGTTTTTT; CDR3aa: CASSLASNNEKLFF
abundance: once; v_gene: TRBV5-6; j_gene: TRBJ2-3; len: 14; d_gene: .; CDR3nt: TGTGCCAGCAGCTTTTACCACAGGGAAGATACGCAGTATTTT; CDR3aa: CASSFYHREDTQYF
abundance: .; v_gene: TRBV7-9; j_gene: TRBJ1-5; len: 17; d_gene: TRBD1; CDR3nt: TGTGCCAGCAGCTCCGGGACAGGGAGTTGGGGCAATCAGCCCCAGCATTTT; CDR3aa: CASSSGTGSWGNQPQHF
abundance: .; v_gene: TRBV4-1; j_gene: TRBJ1-2; len: 13; d_gene: TRBD1; CDR3nt: TGCGCCAGCAGGGGACAGGGCCTCTATGGCTACACCTTC; CDR3aa: CASRGQGLYGYTF
abundance: .; v_gene: TRBV30; j_gene: TRBJ1-2; len: 12; d_gene: .; CDR3nt: TGTGCCTGGACCCTCGGGAACTATGGCTACACCTTC; CDR3aa: CAWTLGNYGYTF
abundance: .; v_gene: TRBV4-2; j_gene: TRBJ1-5; len: 13; d_gene: .; CDR3nt: TGTGCCAGCAGCCAAGGACCTGGCGGGCCCCAGCATTTT; CDR3aa: CASSQGPGGPQHF
abundance: .; v_gene: TRBV9; j_gene: TRBJ2-1; len: 14; d_gene: TRBD2; CDR3nt: TGTGCCAGCAGCAGGGGAGGGTCCAACAATGAGCAGTTCTTC; CDR3aa: CASSRGGSNNEQFF
abundance: .; v_gene: TRBV2; j_gene: TRBJ2-2; len: 13; d_gene: .; CDR3nt: TGTGCCAGCAGTTTACGAGTCGCCGGGGAGCTGTTTTTT; CDR3aa: CASSLRVAGELFF
abundance: .; v_gene: TRBV27; j_gene: TRBJ1-1; len: 14; d_gene: TRBD1; CDR3nt: TGTGCCAGCAGTTTTCGGGACAGATACACTGAAGCTTTCTTT; CDR3aa: CASSFRDRYTEAFF
abundance: .; v_gene: TRBV11-2; j_gene: TRBJ2-3; len: 17; d_gene: .; CDR3nt: TGTGCCAGCAGCTTAGATCGGTTGCAGGGCAGGACAGATACGCAGTATTTT; CDR3aa: CASSLDRLQGRTDTQYF
abundance: .; v_gene: TRBV19; j_gene: TRBJ2-7; len: 15; d_gene: TRBD2; CDR3nt: TGTGCCAGTAGTATGGTCGCTAGCGGGAGCTACGAGCAGTACTTC; CDR3aa: CASSMVASGSYEQYF
abundance: once; v_gene: TRBV19; j_gene: TRBJ1-4; len: 15; d_gene: TRBD1; CDR3nt: TGTGCCAGTACCGAATACGGGACAGGGGATGAAAAACTGTTTTTT; CDR3aa: CASTEYGTGDEKLFF